A selection of T cell receptor beta chains follows, all from one sample in a study of Graves' ophthalmopathy and Graves' hyperthyroidism. Using its own MiXCR run on the multiplex PCR reads, TCRdb lists one record per CDR3 protein. The data hold 660,000 or so distinct CDR3 sequences, with about 38% observed a single time. The sequencing input was peripheral blood. All receptors come from an adult man with Graves' ophthalmopathy. The CDR3 runs from the conserved cysteine through the conserved F or W. The order of the fields is D gene, clone size, J gene, V gene, CDR3 DNA, CDR3 protein. D genes are given only for firm matches. Size values are once, few and many counts, or a class for expanded clones, and some rows have none.

D: TRBD1; size: many; J: TRBJ2-2; V: TRBV2; DNA: TGTGCCAGCAGCCCCCCGGGACAGGGCCACACCGGGGAGCTGTTTTTT; CDR3: CASSPPGQGHTGELFF
D: TRBD1; size: -; J: TRBJ2-5; V: TRBV5-1; DNA: TGCGCCAGCAGCATGGGACAGGGGGGCGGAGAGACCCAGTACTTC; CDR3: CASSMGQGGGETQYF
D: -; size: few; J: TRBJ2-2; V: TRBV6-6; DNA: TGTGCCAGCAGTTACGGGACACCCGGGACCGGGGAGCTGTTTTTT; CDR3: CASSYGTPGTGELFF
D: TRBD2; size: -; J: TRBJ2-7; V: TRBV20-1; DNA: TGCAGTGCTAGAGAGGCGTCGGGAGGGCACGAGCAGTACTTC; CDR3: CSAREASGGHEQYF
D: -; size: many; J: TRBJ1-1; V: TRBV7-9; DNA: TGTGCCAGCAGCCCCGAACAAGAAGCTTTCTTT; CDR3: CASSPEQEAFF
D: -; size: many; J: TRBJ1-1; V: TRBV10-3; DNA: TGTGCCATCAGTGGGGGGGCCGAAGCTTTCTTT; CDR3: CAISGGAEAFF
D: TRBD1; size: -; J: TRBJ2-2; V: TRBV7-9; DNA: TGTGCCAGCAGCTTCGGGACAGGGGAGGGCGAGCTGTTTTTT; CDR3: CASSFGTGEGELFF
D: -; size: few; J: TRBJ1-5; V: TRBV6-1; DNA: TGTGCCAGCAGAGTGCGCTCGACAGGAGACAATCAGCCCCAGCATTTT; CDR3: CASRVRSTGDNQPQHF
D: TRBD1; size: many; J: TRBJ1-4; V: TRBV7-9; DNA: TGTGCCAGCAGCTTAGGATTCAGGGGGCGCAATGAAAAACTGTTTTTT; CDR3: CASSLGFRGRNEKLFF
D: TRBD1; size: -; J: TRBJ1-4; V: TRBV7-9; DNA: TGCGCCAGCAGCGCGGCAGGGGGAACGGGTGGAAAACTGTTTTTT; CDR3: CASSAAGGTGGKLFF
D: TRBD1; size: -; J: TRBJ1-2; V: TRBV20-1; DNA: TGCAGTGCTAGGCGGACAGGGACTGGAAACACCTTC; CDR3: CSARRTGTGNTF
D: -; size: many; J: TRBJ2-6; V: TRBV7-8; DNA: TGTGCCAGCAACAGTCCGGGACGGAGCTCTGGGGCCAACGTCCTGACTTTC; CDR3: CASNSPGRSSGANVLTF
D: -; size: -; J: TRBJ1-2; V: TRBV10-3; DNA: TGTGCCATCAGGACACAGGTGTTGAGCGGCTACACCTTC; CDR3: CAIRTQVLSGYTF
D: TRBD1; size: -; J: TRBJ2-7; V: TRBV7-2; DNA: TGTGCCAGCAGCTTACCGGGACAGGAGTACGAGCAGTACTTC; CDR3: CASSLPGQEYEQYF
D: -; size: -; J: TRBJ2-2; V: TRBV10-2; DNA: TGCGCCAGCAGTCCTCTAGCTTCGAACACCGGGGAGCTGTTTTTT; CDR3: CASSPLASNTGELFF
D: -; size: -; J: TRBJ2-5; V: TRBV2; DNA: TGTGCCAGCAGTGTTCCAGGGGGGATGGAGACCCAGTACTTC; CDR3: CASSVPGGMETQYF
D: -; size: -; J: TRBJ2-5; V: TRBV12-3/TRBV12-4; DNA: TGTGCCAGCAGTACCCCAGCGGGTCAAGAGACCCAGTACTTC; CDR3: CASSTPAGQETQYF
D: -; size: -; J: TRBJ1-1; V: TRBV5-1; DNA: TGCGCCAGCAGCTTTCAATTCCTAGGGAACACTGAAGCTTTCTTT; CDR3: CASSFQFLGNTEAFF
D: -; size: many; J: TRBJ1-2; V: TRBV10-3; DNA: TGTGCCATCAGTGAGACGGGACCTTCTATATCTAACTATGGCTACACCTTC; CDR3: CAISETGPSISNYGYTF
D: TRBD2; size: -; J: TRBJ2-3; V: TRBV29-1; DNA: TGCAGCGTTGCCCTAGCGGGAGGGGGAGATACGCAGTATTTT; CDR3: CSVALAGGGDTQYF
D: -; size: few; J: TRBJ1-1; V: TRBV10-3; DNA: TGTGCCAGCAGTGAAGCGTGGGCAGACATGAACACTGAAGCTTTCTTT; CDR3: CASSEAWADMNTEAFF
D: -; size: -; J: TRBJ2-7; V: TRBV6-1; DNA: TGTGCCAGCAGTGAACAGGGAATCTACGAGCAGTACTTC; CDR3: CASSEQGIYEQYF
D: -; size: -; J: TRBJ2-7; V: TRBV20-1; DNA: TGCAGTGCTAGACAGGGTACCGCCGAGCAGTACTTC; CDR3: CSARQGTAEQYF
D: -; size: -; J: TRBJ1-1; V: TRBV20-1; DNA: TGCAGTGCTAGGTCGGCCTCATCCGGGGGCACTGAAGCTTTCTTT; CDR3: CSARSASSGGTEAFF
D: -; size: many; J: TRBJ1-6; V: TRBV10-3; DNA: TGTGCCATCAGTGAGTCAGGGCCGAGGAATTCACCCCTCCACTTT; CDR3: CAISESGPRNSPLHF
D: TRBD1; size: -; J: TRBJ1-1; V: TRBV7-9; DNA: TGTGCCAGCAGCCATACCGGGACAGGGGTATTGAACACTGAAGCTTTCTTT; CDR3: CASSHTGTGVLNTEAFF
D: TRBD1; size: -; J: TRBJ1-3; V: TRBV25-1; DNA: TGTGCCTGGGACAGGGGTTCTGGAAACACCATATATTTT; CDR3: CAWDRGSGNTIYF
D: -; size: -; J: TRBJ1-4; V: TRBV10-3; DNA: TGTGCCATCAGTTACTCTGTTGTCAGCCAGAATGAAAAACTGTTTTTT; CDR3: CAISYSVVSQNEKLFF
D: -; size: -; J: TRBJ2-2; V: TRBV2; DNA: TGTGCCAGCAGTGACACGAACGGGGGTTACACCGGGGAGCTGTTTTTT; CDR3: CASSDTNGGYTGELFF
D: -; size: many; J: TRBJ1-1; V: TRBV2; DNA: TGTGCCAGCAGCCAGGGGCTCCATTCTGAAGCTTTCTTT; CDR3: CASSQGLHSEAFF
D: TRBD2; size: few; J: TRBJ2-7; V: TRBV10-3; DNA: TGTGCCAGCGTCCCACTAGCGGGTGATTCCTACGAGCAGTACTTC; CDR3: CASVPLAGDSYEQYF
D: -; size: -; J: TRBJ1-4; V: TRBV11-1; DNA: TGTGCCAGCAGCTTAGGAGGGAGTGGTACGTTTTTT; CDR3: CASSLGGSGTFF
D: -; size: many; J: TRBJ2-7; V: TRBV29-1; DNA: TGCAGCGCTTTCGGACAGCCCTACGAGCAGTACTTC; CDR3: CSAFGQPYEQYF
D: TRBD1; size: -; J: TRBJ1-3; V: TRBV29-1; DNA: TGCAGCGTGGACAGGGGGGAGAACACCATATATTTT; CDR3: CSVDRGENTIYF
D: TRBD2; size: -; J: TRBJ2-2; V: TRBV15; DNA: TGTGCCACCAGCAGTGCTAGCGGGTCAACGAACACCGGGGAGCTGTTTTTT; CDR3: CATSSASGSTNTGELFF
D: -; size: many; J: TRBJ1-2; V: TRBV12-3/TRBV12-4; DNA: TGTGCCAGCAGTGCGTCTCCAAGGTCCTTCGGCTACACCTTC; CDR3: CASSASPRSFGYTF
D: -; size: few; J: TRBJ2-7; V: TRBV7-9; DNA: TGTGCCAGCAGCACCGTGCGGGGGACAGCGGCCTACGAGCAGTACTTC; CDR3: CASSTVRGTAAYEQYF
D: TRBD2; size: -; J: TRBJ2-7; V: TRBV7-9; DNA: TGTGCCAGCACCCTCCCGGGGGGCGGGGGGAAATCCTACGAGCAGTACTTC; CDR3: CASTLPGGGGKSYEQYF
D: TRBD2; size: many; J: TRBJ2-2; V: TRBV12-3/TRBV12-4; DNA: TGTGCCAGCAGTTCCGGGGGGTCGCGCACCGGGGAGCTGTTTTTT; CDR3: CASSSGGSRTGELFF
D: TRBD1; size: -; J: TRBJ1-4; V: TRBV20-1; DNA: TGCAGTGCTCATAACAGGGGGCTTTTT; CDR3: CSAHNRGLF
D: TRBD1; size: many; J: TRBJ1-6; V: TRBV15; DNA: TGTGCCACCAGCACTTCAGGGGGGTATTCACCCCTCCACTTT; CDR3: CATSTSGGYSPLHF
D: TRBD1; size: -; J: TRBJ1-3; V: TRBV7-9; DNA: TGTGCCAGCAGCTCAGGTGACAGGGGTGGAAACACCATATATTTT; CDR3: CASSSGDRGGNTIYF
D: -; size: many; J: TRBJ1-1; V: TRBV5-1; DNA: TGCGCCAGCAGCTTGGTCGGCACGCACACTGAAGCTTTCTTT; CDR3: CASSLVGTHTEAFF
D: -; size: many; J: TRBJ1-1; V: TRBV4-1; DNA: TGCGCCAGCAGCCAAGGGCGGGGGGCTGAAGCTTTCTTT; CDR3: CASSQGRGAEAFF
D: TRBD1; size: many; J: TRBJ1-5; V: TRBV29-1; DNA: TGCAGCGTAACAGCAGGGGGCACCGGCAATCAGCCCCAGCATTTT; CDR3: CSVTAGGTGNQPQHF
D: -; size: -; J: TRBJ1-5; V: TRBV4-1; DNA: TGCGCCAGCAGCCTTCTCCCGGAGTCAGGGGGCAATCAGCCCCAGCATTTT; CDR3: CASSLLPESGGNQPQHF
D: -; size: -; J: TRBJ2-2; V: TRBV12-3/TRBV12-4; DNA: TGTGCCAGCAGTTCCCCCACTATGACCGGGGAGCTGTTTTTT; CDR3: CASSSPTMTGELFF
D: -; size: many; J: TRBJ1-1; V: TRBV7-4; DNA: TGTGCCACAGCGGTAGTTTGGGGCACTGAAGCTTTCTTT; CDR3: CATAVVWGTEAFF
D: -; size: many; J: TRBJ2-6; V: TRBV4-2; DNA: TGTGCCAGCAGCCAAGGGGACTCAAGCTCTGGGGCCAACGTCCTGACTTTC; CDR3: CASSQGDSSSGANVLTF
D: TRBD1; size: -; J: TRBJ1-2; V: TRBV29-1; DNA: TGCAGCGTAGACAGGGAGCATGGCTACACCTTC; CDR3: CSVDREHGYTF
D: TRBD1; size: many; J: TRBJ1-2; V: TRBV7-8; DNA: TGTGCCAGCAGCGAACGGGACAGCCGAGGATATGGCTACACCTTC; CDR3: CASSERDSRGYGYTF
D: -; size: many; J: TRBJ1-5; V: TRBV7-3; DNA: TGTGCCAGCAGCTTACGGGGGGCGCCTGAGCCCCAGCATTTT; CDR3: CASSLRGAPEPQHF
D: TRBD1; size: once; J: TRBJ2-7; V: TRBV9; DNA: TGTGCCAGCAGCCAATCGCGGACAGGACCCTCCTACGAGCAGTACTTC; CDR3: CASSQSRTGPSYEQYF
D: -; size: many; J: TRBJ1-1; V: TRBV20-1; DNA: TGCAGTGGAAGGGCATACACTGAAGCTTTCTTT; CDR3: CSGRAYTEAFF
D: -; size: many; J: TRBJ1-1; V: TRBV20-1; DNA: TGCAGTGCTAGAGATGTTCCCCGTGGCACTGAAGCTTTCTTT; CDR3: CSARDVPRGTEAFF